What follows are 2 T cell receptor beta chains derived from one specimen sequenced in a study of T cell repertoires in cytomegalovirus infection. TCRdb used MiXCR to reprocess the reads, holding one entry per CDR3 protein. The sample has more than 250,000 distinct CDR3 sequences; approximately 14% are singletons. Sequencing was carried out using PBMCs. The origin of the receptors is a human donor in good health (CMV status not recorded). Some clones in this sample may be carry-over from other donors' samples.

Here the CDR3 DNA reads TGTGCCAGCATTCGGGACTTGAACACTGAAGCTTTCTTT. It is translated as CASIRDLNTEAFF. This rearrangement joins TRBV2 to TRBJ1-1; D possibly corresponds to TRBD1 (5 bases). There are 13 residues in the CDR3. V was trimmed by 7 bases and J by 0 bases, leaving 9 bases between them. Germline V gene lookup returns CDR1 SNHLY and CDR2 FYNNEI.

The V call is TRBV29-1, the J call TRBJ1-1, with 8 bases matching TRBD1. CDR1 and CDR2 (germline): SQVTM, ANQGSEA. Trimming removed 7 bases from V and 3 bases from J; junction bases left unmatched: 10. The CDR3 is made up of 14 amino acids. In DNA, the CDR3 is TGCAGCGCCGGACAGGGCGGGGAGTACACTGAAGCTTTCTTT. Its protein product is CSAGQGGEYTEAFF.